This T cell receptor (beta chain) derives from a study of T-cell memory formation after mild COVID-19. Study as a whole: There were largely donor-specific TCR clusters.

V was clipped by 5 bases and J by 1 base; unmatched bases: 13. CDR3 size: 19 residues. Germline V CDR1 and CDR2: SGHAT, FQNNGV. Constant-segment primers served in 5'RACE that generated TCR alpha and TCR beta cDNA libraries bearing sample barcodes and UMIs. TCRdb fed the 5' RACE reads into MiXCR, producing one record per CDR3 protein. The repertoire has fewer than 95,000 distinct CDR3 sequences, approximately 16% of them found once; the top ten carry roughly two fifths. In its sample, this clonotype was seen a few times. The specimen was PBMCs or a T cell subset sorted from them (not recorded which). The clonotype comes from a man younger than 30 who had mild COVID-19 (a few samples of this study predate the infection). Cell type and time point are not known. The genes are TRBV11-2 and TRBJ2-2, with 10 bases aligning to TRBD2. CDR3: CASSTGASSGGRNTGELFF. As DNA, the CDR3 is TGTGCCAGCAGCACAGGGGCATCTAGCGGGGGACGGAACACCGGGGAGCTGTTTTTT.